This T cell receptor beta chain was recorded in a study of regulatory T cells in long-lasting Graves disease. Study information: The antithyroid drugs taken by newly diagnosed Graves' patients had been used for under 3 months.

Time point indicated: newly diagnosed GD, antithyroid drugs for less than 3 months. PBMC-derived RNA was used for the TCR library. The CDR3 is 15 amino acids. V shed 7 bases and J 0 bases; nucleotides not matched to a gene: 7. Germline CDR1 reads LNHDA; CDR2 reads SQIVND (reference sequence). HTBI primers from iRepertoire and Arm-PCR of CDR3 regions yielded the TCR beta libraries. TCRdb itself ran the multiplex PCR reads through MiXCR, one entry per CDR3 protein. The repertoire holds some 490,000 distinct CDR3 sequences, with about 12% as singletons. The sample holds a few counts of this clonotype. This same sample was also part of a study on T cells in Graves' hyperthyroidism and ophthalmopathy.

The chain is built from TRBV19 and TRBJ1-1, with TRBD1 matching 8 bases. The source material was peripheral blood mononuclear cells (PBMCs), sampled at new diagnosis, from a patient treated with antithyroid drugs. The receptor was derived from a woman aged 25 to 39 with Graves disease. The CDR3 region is CASTPGQVLNTEAFF. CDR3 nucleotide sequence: TGTGCCAGTACCCCGGGACAGGTCTTGAACACTGAAGCTTTCTTT. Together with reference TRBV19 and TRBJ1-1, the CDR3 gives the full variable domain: DGGITQSPKYLFRKEGQNVTLSCEQNLNHDAMYWYRQDPGQGLRLIYYSQIVNDFQKGDIAEGYSVSREKKESFPLTVTSAQKNPTAFYLCASTPGQVLNTEAFFGQGTRLTVV.